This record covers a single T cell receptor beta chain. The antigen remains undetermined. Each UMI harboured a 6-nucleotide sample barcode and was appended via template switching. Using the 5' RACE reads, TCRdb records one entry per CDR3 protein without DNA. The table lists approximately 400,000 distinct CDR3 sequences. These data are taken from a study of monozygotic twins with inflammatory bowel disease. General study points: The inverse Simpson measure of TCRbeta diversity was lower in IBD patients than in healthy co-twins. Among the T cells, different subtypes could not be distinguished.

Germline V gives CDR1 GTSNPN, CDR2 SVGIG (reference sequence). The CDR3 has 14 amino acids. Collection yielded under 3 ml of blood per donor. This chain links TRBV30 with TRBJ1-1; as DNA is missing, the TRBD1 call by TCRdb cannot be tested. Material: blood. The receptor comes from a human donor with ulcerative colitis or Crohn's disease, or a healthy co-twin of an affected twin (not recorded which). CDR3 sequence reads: CAWTPGPRNTEAFF.